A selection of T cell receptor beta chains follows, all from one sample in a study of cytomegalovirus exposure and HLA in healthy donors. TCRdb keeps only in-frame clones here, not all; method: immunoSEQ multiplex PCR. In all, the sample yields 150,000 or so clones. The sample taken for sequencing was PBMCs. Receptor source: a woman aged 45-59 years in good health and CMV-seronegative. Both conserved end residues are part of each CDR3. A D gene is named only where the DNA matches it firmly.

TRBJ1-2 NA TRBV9 CASSAATDGYTF TGTGCCAGCAGCGCGGCGACTGACGGCTACACCTTC
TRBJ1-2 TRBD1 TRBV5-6 CASSRGTGVGYGYTF TGTGCCAGCAGCAGAGGGACAGGGGTAGGCTATGGCTACACCTTC
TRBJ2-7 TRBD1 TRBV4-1 CASSRGQGLNEQYF TGCGCCAGCAGCCGCGGACAGGGCTTGAACGAGCAGTACTTC
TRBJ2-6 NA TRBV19 CASSARQRRSGANVLTF TGTGCCAGTAGTGCAAGACAGAGGCGCTCTGGGGCCAACGTCCTGACTTTC
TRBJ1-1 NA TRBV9 CASSVEAGYTEAFF TGTGCCAGCAGCGTAGAGGCGGGCTACACTGAAGCTTTCTTT
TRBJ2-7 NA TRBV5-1 CASSLTPSHEQYF TGCGCCAGCAGCTTGACACCTTCCCACGAGCAGTACTTC
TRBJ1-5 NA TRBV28 CASRPARVNQPQHF TGTGCCAGTCGACCCGCCAGGGTAAATCAGCCCCAGCATTTT
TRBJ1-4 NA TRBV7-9 CASSPLSNEKLFF TGTGCCAGCAGCCCCTTATCGAATGAAAAACTGTTTTTT
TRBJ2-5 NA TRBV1 CTSSQGDSPWRDF TGCACCAGCAGCCAAGGGGACTCTCCTTGGAGGGACTTC
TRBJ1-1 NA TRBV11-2 CASSLGPPPQSEAFF TGTGCCAGCAGCTTAGGTCCCCCTCCCCAGTCTGAAGCTTTCTTT
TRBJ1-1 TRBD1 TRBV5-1 CASSVGQGSGGAFF TGCGCCAGCAGCGTGGGACAGGGAAGTGGTGGAGCTTTCTTT
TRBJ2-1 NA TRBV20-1 CSASYGSEQFF TGCAGTGCTAGTTACGGGAGTGAGCAGTTCTTC
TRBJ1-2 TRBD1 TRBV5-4 CASSPRQGRYGYTF TGTGCCAGCAGCCCCCGACAGGGAAGGTATGGCTACACCTTC
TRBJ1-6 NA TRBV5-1 CASSYDREYSPLHF TGCGCCAGCAGCTACGACAGAGAGTATTCACCCCTCCACTTT
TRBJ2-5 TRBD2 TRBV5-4 CASSPGTSGGGRETQYF TGTGCCAGCAGCCCCGGGACTAGCGGAGGTGGACGGGAGACCCAGTACTTC
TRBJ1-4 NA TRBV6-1 CASSGGGLKLFF TGTGCCAGCAGTGGGGGGGGATTGAAACTGTTTTTT
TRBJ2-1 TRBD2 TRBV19 CASRTSGRRGSYNEQFF TGTGCCAGTAGGACTAGCGGGAGGCGCGGCTCCTACAATGAGCAGTTCTTC
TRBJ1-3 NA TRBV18 CASSGATSGNTIYF TGTGCCAGCTCAGGGGCGACCTCTGGAAACACCATATATTTT
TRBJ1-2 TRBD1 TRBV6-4 CASRGEDRGGYGYTF TGTGCCAGCAGAGGCGAAGACAGGGGAGGATATGGCTACACCTTC
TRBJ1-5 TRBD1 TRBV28 CATIADRAGNQPQHF TGTGCCACGATAGCAGACAGGGCGGGCAATCAGCCCCAGCATTTT
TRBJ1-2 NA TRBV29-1 CSVEGSTYGYTF TGCAGCGTTGAAGGGAGCACCTATGGCTACACCTTC
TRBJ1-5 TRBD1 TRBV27 CASSPTGVKNQPQHF TGTGCCAGCAGTCCTACAGGGGTGAAGAATCAGCCCCAGCATTTT
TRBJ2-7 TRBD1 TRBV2 CASNKDRVHEQYF TGTGCCAGCAATAAGGACAGGGTTCACGAGCAGTACTTC
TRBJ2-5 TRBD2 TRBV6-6 CASSSSGTSGGVQYF TGTGCCAGCAGCTCGTCCGGGACTAGCGGGGGGGTCCAGTACTTC
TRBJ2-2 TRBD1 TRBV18 CASSPSGGADTGELFF TGTGCCAGCTCACCGTCAGGGGGCGCGGACACCGGGGAGCTGTTTTTT
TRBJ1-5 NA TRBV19 CASSMAGNQPQHF TGTGCCAGTAGTATGGCGGGTAATCAGCCCCAGCATTTT
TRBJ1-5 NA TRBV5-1 CASSLGDTPKEPQHF TGCGCCAGCAGCTTGGGGGACACCCCTAAGGAGCCCCAGCATTTT
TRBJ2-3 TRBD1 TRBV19 CASSMGQGDTQYF TGTGCCAGTAGTATGGGACAGGGAGATACGCAGTATTTT
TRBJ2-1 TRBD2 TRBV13 CASSLFTSGGSSYNEQFF TGTGCCAGCAGCTTATTTACTAGCGGGGGGAGCTCCTACAATGAGCAGTTCTTC
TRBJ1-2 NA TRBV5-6 CASSLGQANYGYTF TGTGCCAGCAGCTTGGGACAGGCTAACTATGGCTACACCTTC
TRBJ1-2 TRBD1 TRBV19 CASRLTGWRGYTF TGTGCCAGTAGATTGACAGGGTGGAGGGGCTACACCTTC
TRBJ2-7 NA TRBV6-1 CASSSPGHYYEQYF TGTGCCAGCAGTTCACCGGGACATTACTACGAGCAGTACTTC
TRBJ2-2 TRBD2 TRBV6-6 CASSYRLAGGGELFF TGTGCCAGCAGTTACCGTCTAGCGGGAGGTGGGGAGCTGTTTTTT